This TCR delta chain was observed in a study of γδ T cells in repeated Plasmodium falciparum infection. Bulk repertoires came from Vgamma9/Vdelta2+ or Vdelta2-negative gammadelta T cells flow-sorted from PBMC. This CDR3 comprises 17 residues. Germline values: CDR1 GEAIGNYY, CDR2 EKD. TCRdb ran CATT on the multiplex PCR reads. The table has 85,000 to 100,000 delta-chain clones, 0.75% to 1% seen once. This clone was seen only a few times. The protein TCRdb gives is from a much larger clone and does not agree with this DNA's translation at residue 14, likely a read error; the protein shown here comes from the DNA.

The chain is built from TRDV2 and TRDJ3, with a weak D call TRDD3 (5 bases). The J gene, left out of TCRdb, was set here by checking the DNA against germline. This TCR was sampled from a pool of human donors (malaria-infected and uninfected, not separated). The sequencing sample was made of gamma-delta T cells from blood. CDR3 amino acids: CACDTLLGPWDTRPMFF. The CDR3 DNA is TGTGCCTGTGACACCCTACTAGGGCCCTGGGACACCCGACCGATGTTTTTC.